This is a list of T cell receptor beta chains from one sample in a study of radiotherapy plus CTLA-4 blockade in lung cancer. Data came from immunoSEQ multiplex PCR; TCRdb stores just in-frame clones and leaves some out. The data hold tens of thousands of clones, with 77% observed a single time. Sequenced here: peripheral blood, sampled from a patient treated with radiotherapy plus ipilimumab. The receptors were sampled from a human donor with non-small cell lung cancer that progressed on radiotherapy plus ipilimumab. Each CDR3 is given with its conserved first and last residue. Each record gives: D gene, clone size, J gene, V gene, CDR3 DNA, CDR3 protein. A D gene is named only where the DNA matches it firmly. Size tells how often a clone was seen (once, few, many) or the class of an expanded clone, and some rows leave it out.

d_gene: TRBD2
abundance: NA
j_gene: TRBJ2-1
v_gene: TRBV9
CDR3nt: TGTGCCAGCAGCGTAGGGGGCGGGGGACCCAATGAGCAGTTCTTC
CDR3aa: CASSVGGGGPNEQFF

d_gene: TRBD2
abundance: NA
j_gene: TRBJ2-5
v_gene: TRBV30
CDR3nt: TGTGCCTGGAAACACGCGGGAGGGATAGAGACCCAGTACTTC
CDR3aa: CAWKHAGGIETQYF

d_gene: NA
abundance: once
j_gene: TRBJ1-2
v_gene: TRBV7-8
CDR3nt: TGTGCCAGCAGCTTGGACTACCTCTATGGCTACACCTTC
CDR3aa: CASSLDYLYGYTF

d_gene: NA
abundance: few
j_gene: TRBJ2-3
v_gene: TRBV30
CDR3nt: TGTGCCTGGAGTGTAGGGGGTCGAGATACGCAGTATTTT
CDR3aa: CAWSVGGRDTQYF

d_gene: TRBD1
abundance: once
j_gene: TRBJ2-2
v_gene: TRBV7-3
CDR3nt: TGTGCCAGCAGCGGACAGGGGGCAGGCACCGGGGAGCTGTTTTTT
CDR3aa: CASSGQGAGTGELFF

d_gene: NA
abundance: NA
j_gene: TRBJ1-6
v_gene: TRBV7-2
CDR3nt: TGTGCCAGCACCCTAGAAGGGCAGGTGGTCTCACCCCTCCACTTT
CDR3aa: CASTLEGQVVSPLHF

d_gene: NA
abundance: NA
j_gene: TRBJ1-6
v_gene: TRBV4-3
CDR3nt: TGCGCCAGCAGCCAAGAATGGCCAAGATCACCCCTCCACTTT
CDR3aa: CASSQEWPRSPLHF

d_gene: TRBD1
abundance: NA
j_gene: TRBJ1-4
v_gene: TRBV28
CDR3nt: TGTGCCAGCAGTTTAATGGGACAGGGTGACGAAAAACTGTTTTTT
CDR3aa: CASSLMGQGDEKLFF

d_gene: NA
abundance: NA
j_gene: TRBJ2-3
v_gene: TRBV19
CDR3nt: TGTGCCAGTAGTGTAGGGCTGCTCCCCCGGGGAGATACGCAGTATTTT
CDR3aa: CASSVGLLPRGDTQYF

d_gene: TRBD1
abundance: NA
j_gene: TRBJ1-5
v_gene: TRBV13
CDR3nt: TGTGCCAGCAGCCCTCCGGGTTACAGGGGGCGAGGATGCAATCAGCCCCAGCATTTT
CDR3aa: CASSPPGYRGRGCNQPQHF

d_gene: NA
abundance: few
j_gene: TRBJ1-2
v_gene: TRBV19
CDR3nt: TGTGCCAGTAGTCTGGAAGGAGGGGAGATATATGGCTACACCTTC
CDR3aa: CASSLEGGEIYGYTF

d_gene: NA
abundance: few
j_gene: TRBJ1-1
v_gene: TRBV13
CDR3nt: TGTGCCAGCAGCTCACAGGAGGTAGGCACTGAAGCTTTCTTT
CDR3aa: CASSSQEVGTEAFF

d_gene: TRBD1
abundance: NA
j_gene: TRBJ1-4
v_gene: TRBV4-1
CDR3nt: TGCGCCAGCAGCCAGTACAGGGGGTCTAATGAAAAACTGTTTTTT
CDR3aa: CASSQYRGSNEKLFF

d_gene: NA
abundance: NA
j_gene: TRBJ1-1
v_gene: TRBV20-1
CDR3nt: TGCAGTTTAAGGAGGAACACTGAAGCTTTCTTT
CDR3aa: CSLRRNTEAFF

d_gene: NA
abundance: once
j_gene: TRBJ1-2
v_gene: TRBV7-9
CDR3nt: TGTGCCAGCAGCTTAAATGCCAGGCCACCTATCTACACCTTC
CDR3aa: CASSLNARPPIYTF

d_gene: NA
abundance: NA
j_gene: TRBJ2-7
v_gene: TRBV18
CDR3nt: TGTGCCAGCTCACGCCGGTACGACGAGCAGTACTTC
CDR3aa: CASSRRYDEQYF

d_gene: NA
abundance: NA
j_gene: TRBJ2-3
v_gene: TRBV18
CDR3nt: TGTGCCAGCTCACCACCGGGGTATACGCAGTATTTT
CDR3aa: CASSPPGYTQYF

d_gene: NA
abundance: NA
j_gene: TRBJ1-6
v_gene: TRBV18
CDR3nt: TGTGCCAGCTCACCGGATGTCAATTCACCCCTCCACTTT
CDR3aa: CASSPDVNSPLHF

d_gene: NA
abundance: NA
j_gene: TRBJ2-5
v_gene: TRBV7-6
CDR3nt: TGTGCCAGCAGCCCCCAGACAGCCCTTGGAGTGGAGACCCAGTACTTC
CDR3aa: CASSPQTALGVETQYF

d_gene: TRBD1
abundance: NA
j_gene: TRBJ1-5
v_gene: TRBV4-2
CDR3nt: TGTGCCAGCAGCCAAGATCTTACAGGGGGCGCGGAGCCCCAGCATTTT
CDR3aa: CASSQDLTGGAEPQHF

d_gene: NA
abundance: NA
j_gene: TRBJ1-5
v_gene: TRBV5-1
CDR3nt: TGCGCCAGCAGCTTGGCGGGGGCTAGCAATCAGCCCCAGCATTTT
CDR3aa: CASSLAGASNQPQHF

d_gene: NA
abundance: NA
j_gene: TRBJ2-7
v_gene: TRBV5-4
CDR3nt: TGTGCCAGCAGCCGACCGGAGATGGGCAACGAGCAGTACTTC
CDR3aa: CASSRPEMGNEQYF